This T cell receptor beta chain was identified during a study of blood T cell repertoires in COVID-19 (dated by TCRdb to the early 2020s). With regard to the full study: The collaborator samples originated in the United States, Italy and Spain and spanned the acute and convalescent phases of COVID-19. The samples were drawn from the first 160 participants of the ongoing ImmuneRACE study and from 1,254 subjects provided by 6 global collaborators. The prospective study material was composed of cDNA or gDNA derived from T cells, B-cell-depleted T cells, or PBMCs. The dataset comprised deeply sampled blood TCRbeta repertoires from subjects exposed to, actively infected with, or recovered from COVID-19. Where available, HLA class I and class II types were taken from metadata supplied by the sample provider and were not determined by assay-based typing. The sample metadata nearly always contained a de-identified subject ID, COVID-19 status, age in years and sex. The repertoires were released in a freely available public database intended as a resource for research on the immune response to SARS-CoV-2.

TCRbeta CDR3 regions were amplified from genomic DNA using the immunoSEQ Assay, a bias-controlled multiplex PCR. Per the source publication's procedure: Within the assay, amplification of reference gene primers was used to estimate how many nucleated cells each sample contained. To quantify the absolute abundance of each unique TCRbeta CDR3 rearrangement, sequence reads were collapsed and filtered. For each sample, productive Simpson clonality was calculated as the square root of Simpson's diversity index over productive rearrangements. Here the immuneACCESS table is served through TCRdb, limited to in-frame sequences with V and J called. Missing clones are a known gap in these copies; in checked studies unresolved V genes cover under half, and the rest lacks a known reason. V, J and clone size derive from that table, while D and trimming were established from the DNA sequence. The sample table records around 100,000 clones; just under 90% of these occur just once. Jointly, the top ten make up roughly 15% of the sample.

The investigation overall reported the following: How much clinical and demographic metadata was included differed by source and by participant, and the metadata was provided uncurated.

The germline V gene encodes CDR1 SEHNR and CDR2 FQNEAQ (reference sequence). Here V drops 0 bases and J drops 5 bases, and the junction holds 8 bases not matched to any gene. From cysteine to phenylalanine, the CDR3 is 16 amino acids long. Only CDR3 DNA is held: 48 bases, read in frame from base 1. About this clone: Its antigen has not been determined. Nothing much larger sits one base from this clone, and base qualities are not available.

Whole blood was collected in K2EDTA tubes by collaborating institutions according to the institutions' own protocols. For TCRbeta analysis, collaborators shipped samples as frozen whole blood, isolated PBMCs, or DNA extracted from either of those sample types. Sample: peripheral blood. The chain uses TRBV7-9 and TRBJ1-2, and TRBD1 aligns with 8 junction nucleotides. The TCR was taken from a human donor in a cohort sampled during active COVID-19. The nucleotides read TGTGCCAGCAGCTTAGCGGGGGACAGGAAAGTGTATGGCTACACCTTC. It is translated as CASSLAGDRKVYGYTF.